This T cell receptor beta chain derives from a study of CD8+CD57+ T cells in acquired aplastic anemia. Study context: Average DNA yield from sorted CD4+ and CD8+ cells was around 3.2 ug. Study findings and constraints: Patients and controls had in common twenty-nine CD8+ CDR3 sequences.

This clonotype showed up many times. The antigen is not known. Sequencing was done on patients that had shown CD8+CD57+ cell expansion by flow cytometry. No therapy had been given to the patients at the time of blood sampling. Germline values: CDR1 SGHAT, CDR2 FQNNGV. The V and J ends lost 2 bases and 5 bases respectively, with 15 bases between them. CDR3 length: 16 residues. Genomic DNA, serving as template, underwent TCR beta VDJ and CDR3 profiling. TCRdb passed the reads through MiXCR, listing each CDR3 protein once. The table has some 200,000 distinct CDR3 sequences, approximately 52% seen once. This chain uses TRBV11-2 with TRBJ2-2, with a tentative D call TRBD2 (7 bases). This TCR was sampled from a human donor with aplastic anemia. The sample was sorted CD4+, CD8+, or CD8+CD57+ T cells (not recorded which) from PBMCs. CDR3 nucleotides: TGTGCCAGCAGCTTATCCACGGGGGGCGGAACCGGGGAGCTGTTTTTT. This sequence encodes CASSLSTGGGTGELFF.